These T cell receptor beta chains were read from a single sample in a study of OX40 agonist ivuxolimab in advanced cancers. Clones were sequenced by immunoSEQ multiplex PCR, and TCRdb holds only the in-frame ones, with some missing. The sample records about 38,000 clones, about 89% being singletons. The material was CD4+ or CD8+ T cells sorted from blood, obtained in a trial of the OX40 agonist ivuxolimab. The origin of the receptors is an adult with an advanced solid tumor such as melanoma, head and neck, liver or kidney cancer. The CDR3 runs from the conserved cysteine through the conserved F or W. D genes are given only for firm matches. Clone size appears in some rows only: once, few, many, or a class for an expanded clone.

>13|TRBV7-3|NA|NA|TRBJ2-3
TGTGCCAGCAGCTTTCTAGGGGCAGATACGCAGTATTTT
CASSFLGADTQYF
>16|TRBV7-9|TRBD1|NA|TRBJ2-7
TGTGCCAGCAGCTCCCGCGATGGGACAGTTCCCTACGAGCAGTACTTC
CASSSRDGTVPYEQYF
>14|TRBV19|TRBD1|NA|TRBJ2-7
TGTGCCAGTAGTATTGGGGACAGCACCTACGAGCAGTACTTC
CASSIGDSTYEQYF
>15|TRBV5-8|TRBD1|NA|TRBJ2-5
TGTGCCAGCACCGTTGGGACAGGGGGCCAAGAGACCCAGTACTTC
CASTVGTGGQETQYF
>15|TRBV27|NA|NA|TRBJ2-5
TGTGCCAGCAACCCGGGGACTTCAGCTCAAGAGACCCAGTACTTC
CASNPGTSAQETQYF
>16|TRBV4-2|TRBD1|NA|TRBJ1-2
TGTGCCAGCAGCCCCTACCCGGGACAGGGGAGCTATGGCTACACCTTC
CASSPYPGQGSYGYTF
>16|TRBV9|TRBD2|NA|TRBJ2-3
TGTGCCAGCAGCGGGCTAGCGGGGGGGCTGATAGATACGCAGTATTTT
CASSGLAGGLIDTQYF
>15|TRBV5-1|NA|NA|TRBJ2-7
TGCGCCAGCAGCTCACCCGGGACAAGCTCCTACGAGCAGTACTTC
CASSSPGTSSYEQYF
>16|TRBV27|NA|NA|TRBJ2-7
TGTGCCAGCAGTTTTATCCCGGCCGCCACCACCCACGAGCAGTACTTC
CASSFIPAATTHEQYF
>13|TRBV5-6|NA|NA|TRBJ1-5
TGTGCCAGCAGCTTGGGGGGGCCACAGCCCCAGCATTTT
CASSLGGPQPQHF
>15|TRBV9|TRBD1|NA|TRBJ1-3
TGTGCCAGCACCCGGGGACAGGGGGTCGGAAACACCATATATTTT
CASTRGQGVGNTIYF
>13|TRBV30|NA|NA|TRBJ2-1
TGTGCCTGGAGTGCCGGCCTTGGTAATGAGCAGTTCTTC
CAWSAGLGNEQFF
>15|TRBV7-6|TRBD1|NA|TRBJ1-2
TGTGCCAGCAGCCCGGAGGGACAGGGGGCAGGAGGCTACACCTTC
CASSPEGQGAGGYTF
>14|TRBV4-1|NA|NA|TRBJ1-1
TGCGCCAGCACCCCGGGGGGGTGGAACACTGAAGCTTTCTTT
CASTPGGWNTEAFF
>17|TRBV25-1|NA|NA|TRBJ2-1
TGTGCCAGCAGTGACGACTTAACGGAAGTCTCCTACAATGAGCAGTTCTTC
CASSDDLTEVSYNEQFF
>15|TRBV4-3|NA|NA|TRBJ2-7
TGCGCCAGCAGCCAAGCTGGGGGGAGCTCCTACGAGCAGTACTTC
CASSQAGGSSYEQYF
>13|TRBV19|TRBD1|NA|TRBJ1-5
TGTGCCAGTAGTGCGATACAGGGGCAGCCCCAGCATTTT
CASSAIQGQPQHF
>15|TRBV27|NA|NA|TRBJ1-4
TGTGCCAGCAGTGGCATCGTCTCGGCGAAAGAAAAACTGTTTTTT
CASSGIVSAKEKLFF
>13|TRBV7-9|TRBD1|few|TRBJ2-7
TGTGCCAGCAGAGGGACAGGGAGCCACGAGCAGTACTTC
CASRGTGSHEQYF
>12|TRBV2|NA|NA|TRBJ2-1
TGTGCCAGCGGGGACTCCTACAATGAGCAGTTCTTC
CASGDSYNEQFF
>15|TRBV15|NA|NA|TRBJ1-1
TGTGCCACCAGCGGAGATCTCGGAGGGGCCCCCGAAGCTTTCTTT
CATSGDLGGAPEAFF
>13|TRBV30|TRBD1|NA|TRBJ1-5
TGTGCCTGCCAGGGACAGAGCAATCAGCCCCAGCATTTT
CACQGQSNQPQHF
>15|TRBV19|NA|NA|TRBJ1-3
TGTGCCAGTAGTATTCTTAAGGACTCTGGAAACACCATATATTTT
CASSILKDSGNTIYF
>14|TRBV27|NA|NA|TRBJ1-1
TGTGCCAGCAGTTTAGCTGGAGTGAACACTGAAGCTTTCTTT
CASSLAGVNTEAFF
>14|TRBV27|TRBD2|NA|TRBJ2-5
TGTGCCAGCAGTCCGGGACTAGTTGAAGAGACCCAGTACTTC
CASSPGLVEETQYF
>10|TRBV6-1|NA|NA|TRBJ2-1
TGTGCCAGCCGGGGGAATGAGCAGTTCTTC
CASRGNEQFF
>13|TRBV7-2|NA|NA|TRBJ1-1
TGTGCCAGCAGCTTAGACGGGGGCCCTGAAGCTTTCTTT
CASSLDGGPEAFF
>13|TRBV6-5|NA|once|TRBJ2-7
TGTGCCAGCAGTTTCCAGGTCCCCTACGAGCAGTACTTC
CASSFQVPYEQYF
>14|TRBV28|NA|NA|TRBJ1-5
TGTGCCAGCAGGGTTGGCAGTAGGAATCAGCCCCAGCATTTT
CASRVGSRNQPQHF
>13|TRBV7-9|NA|NA|TRBJ2-1
TGTGCCAGCAGCTCCACCTCCTACAATGAGCAGTTCTTC
CASSSTSYNEQFF
>14|TRBV11-2|NA|NA|TRBJ1-1
TGTGCCAGCAGCGCCCGGACCGGGTTCACTGAAGCTTTCTTT
CASSARTGFTEAFF
>14|TRBV25-1|NA|NA|TRBJ2-5
TGTGCCAGCAGTGAGTTCGTAGCCGAAGGGACCCAGTACTTC
CASSEFVAEGTQYF